This T cell receptor (beta chain) derives from a study of blood T cell repertoires in COVID-19 (dated by TCRdb to 2018 to 2020). With regard to the full study: Collaborator samples came from the United States, Italy and Spain and covered acute and convalescent phases of COVID-19. The samples were drawn from two sources: the first 160 participants of the ongoing ImmuneRACE study, and fewer than 1,500 subjects contributed by 6 global collaborators. Subjects who had been exposed to COVID-19, were actively infected with it, or had recovered from it provided the deeply sampled blood TCRbeta repertoires that made up the dataset. The repertoires were released in a freely available public database meant as a resource for research on the immune response to SARS-CoV-2. The prospective study material was composed of cDNA or gDNA derived from T cells, B-cell-depleted T cells, or PBMCs. Nearly every sample came with metadata listing a de-identified subject ID, COVID-19 status, age in years and sex. Where available, HLA class I and class II types were taken from metadata supplied by the sample provider and were not determined by assay-based typing. What the research found in general, with its limitations: How much clinical and demographic metadata was included differed by source and by participant, and the metadata was provided uncurated.

This clone has just a few counts. This clone's antigen is unknown. Base qualities are not recorded, but no much larger clone differs from it by a single base. Samples from volunteer blood donors who had recovered from COVID-19 were contributed by a second Seattle source. Each collaborating institution followed its own protocols to collect whole blood in K2EDTA tubes. For TCRbeta analysis, collaborators shipped samples in one of three forms: frozen whole blood, isolated PBMCs, or DNA extracted from either of those sample types. V sheds 1 base and J sheds 9 bases, leaving 14 bases between their ends. Taken from cysteine to phenylalanine, the CDR3 has 14 residues. CDR3 DNA only is kept here, 42 bases in frame from base 1. The germline V gene gives CDR1 as LGHNA and CDR2 as YSLEER. TCRbeta CDR3 regions were amplified from genomic DNA by means of the immunoSEQ Assay, a bias-controlled multiplex PCR. The published analysis was carried out like this. Nucleated cell counts per sample were estimated from amplification of reference gene primers within the assay. To quantify the absolute abundance of each unique TCRbeta CDR3 rearrangement, sequence reads were collapsed and filtered. For each sample, productive Simpson clonality was calculated as the square root of Simpson's diversity index over productive rearrangements. TCRdb took over this immuneACCESS table, retaining in-frame rearrangements with V and J assigned. Such tables are incomplete; in checked studies, under half of the missing clones stem from an unresolved V gene, and the remainder is unexplained. The V and J calls and clone size are taken from that table; D and trimming were inferred from the DNA. The sample records some 180,000 clones, approximately 79% of which are singletons. The ten most abundant clones make up approximately 12% of the sample.

The sequence links TRBV4-3 to TRBJ2-3; the D gene is perhaps TRBD1, on 6 matching bases. Sequenced: peripheral blood. The TCR originated in a man aged 45 to 65 who had recovered from COVID-19. CDR3 sequence: CASSQGRDTGTQYF. The nucleotide sequence reads TGCGCCAGCAGCCAAGGAAGGGACACCGGAACGCAGTATTTT.